This T cell receptor beta chain was identified in a study of blood T cell repertoires in COVID-19. Study in general: COVID-19 samples from acute and convalescent phases originated in the United States, Italy and Spain. T cells, B-cell-depleted T cells, or PBMCs supplied cDNA or gDNA.

Authors' analysis steps: Estimates of nucleated cell counts were drawn from the amplification of reference gene primers. Clones were read by immunoSEQ multiplex PCR, and TCRdb kept only the in-frame ones, dropping some. The D gene and trimming were derived from the DNA, and the V and J assignments and clone size from that table. The sample has some 150,000 clones; 87% are singletons. V was clipped by 5 bases and J by 4 bases; unmatched bases: 7. The V gene's germline CDR1 is SGHTA and CDR2 FQGTGA. The CDR3 loop spans 14 amino acids. The clonotype was recovered from a woman aged 55-69 years who had recovered from COVID-19. The genes are TRBV7-3 and TRBJ2-5, with 7 bases lining up with TRBD1. The sample taken for sequencing was peripheral blood. The CDR3 DNA follows: TGTGCCAGCAGCCAACACAGGGGTGGAGAGACCCAGTACTTC. Translation: CASSQHRGGETQYF.